The clone carrying this T cell receptor beta chain was counted only a few times. CDR3 length: 13 amino acids. V was pared by 4 bases and J by 6 bases, with 4 bases of the junction left unmatched. Germline loops: CDR1 SGDLS, CDR2 YYNGEE. The sample originates from a study of blood T cell repertoires in COVID-19. The overall study: COVID-19 samples, acute and convalescent, were from the United States, Italy and Spain. T cells, B-cell-depleted T cells, or PBMCs supplied cDNA or gDNA.

Libraries were prepared by immunoSEQ multiplex PCR; TCRdb keeps only in-frame clonotypes and omits some of them. The repertoire holds some 250,000 clones, with over 75% as singletons. The receptor comes from a woman in her 30s with acute or convalescent COVID-19. The sequenced sample consisted of peripheral blood. The chain couples TRBV9 to TRBJ1-2; 9 bases line up with TRBD1. The CDR3 coding sequence is TGTGCCAGCAGCCAGGGACAGGGCCATGGCTACACCTTC. The encoded protein is CASSQGQGHGYTF.